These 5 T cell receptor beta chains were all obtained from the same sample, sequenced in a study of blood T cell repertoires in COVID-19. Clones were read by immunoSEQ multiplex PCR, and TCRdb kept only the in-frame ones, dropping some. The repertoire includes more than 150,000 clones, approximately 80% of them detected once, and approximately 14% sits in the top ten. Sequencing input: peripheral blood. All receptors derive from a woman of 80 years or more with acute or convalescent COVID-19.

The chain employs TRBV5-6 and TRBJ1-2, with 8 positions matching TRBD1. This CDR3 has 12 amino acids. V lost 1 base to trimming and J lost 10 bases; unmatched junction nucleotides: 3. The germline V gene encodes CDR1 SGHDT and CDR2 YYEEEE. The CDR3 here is CASSLWTGFYTF. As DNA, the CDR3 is TGTGCCAGCAGCTTGTGGACAGGGTTCTACACCTTC.

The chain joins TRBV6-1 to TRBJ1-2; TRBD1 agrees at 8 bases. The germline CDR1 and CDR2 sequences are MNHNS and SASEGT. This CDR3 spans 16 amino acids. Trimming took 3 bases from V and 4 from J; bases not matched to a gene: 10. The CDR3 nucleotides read TGTGCCAGCAGTGAGACTTTCCAGGGGGCTGCCTATGGCTACACCTTC. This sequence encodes CASSETFQGAAYGYTF.

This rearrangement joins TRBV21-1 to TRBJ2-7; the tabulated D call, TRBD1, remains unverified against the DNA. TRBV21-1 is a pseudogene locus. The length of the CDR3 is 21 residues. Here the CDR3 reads CASSHSEFDDRAHAVSIGQYF. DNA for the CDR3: TGTGCCAGCAGCCACTCAGAATTCGACGACAGGGCCCACGCGGTGTCTATAGGGCAGTACTTC.

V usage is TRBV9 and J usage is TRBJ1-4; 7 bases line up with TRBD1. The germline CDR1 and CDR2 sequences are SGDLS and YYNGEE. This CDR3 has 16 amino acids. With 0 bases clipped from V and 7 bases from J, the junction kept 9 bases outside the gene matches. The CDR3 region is CASSVDVRGVSEKLFF. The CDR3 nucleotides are TGTGCCAGCAGCGTAGACGTCAGGGGGGTTTCTGAAAAACTGTTTTTT.

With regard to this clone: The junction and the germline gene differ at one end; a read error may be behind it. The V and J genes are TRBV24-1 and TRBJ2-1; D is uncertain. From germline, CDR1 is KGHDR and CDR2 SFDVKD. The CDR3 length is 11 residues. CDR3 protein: CATSVYSEQFF. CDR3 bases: TGTGCCACCAGTGTATACAGTGAGCAGTTCTTC.